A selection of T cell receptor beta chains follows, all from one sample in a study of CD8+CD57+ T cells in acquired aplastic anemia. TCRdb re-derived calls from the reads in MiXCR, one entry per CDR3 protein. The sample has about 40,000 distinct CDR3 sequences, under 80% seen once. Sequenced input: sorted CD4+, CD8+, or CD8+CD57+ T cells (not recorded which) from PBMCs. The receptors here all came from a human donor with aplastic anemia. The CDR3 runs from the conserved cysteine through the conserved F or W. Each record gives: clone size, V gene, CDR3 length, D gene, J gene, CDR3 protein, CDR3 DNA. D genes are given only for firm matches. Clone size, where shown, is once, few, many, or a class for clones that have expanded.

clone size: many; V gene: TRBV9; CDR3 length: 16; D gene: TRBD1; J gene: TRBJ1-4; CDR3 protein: CASSAYGQGANEKLFF; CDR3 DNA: TGTGCCAGCAGCGCTTATGGACAGGGGGCCAACGAAAAACTGTTTTTT
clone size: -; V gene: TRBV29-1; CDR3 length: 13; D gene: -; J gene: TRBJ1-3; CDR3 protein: CSVEQTSGNTIYF; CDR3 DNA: TGCAGCGTTGAACAGACGTCTGGAAACACCATATATTTT
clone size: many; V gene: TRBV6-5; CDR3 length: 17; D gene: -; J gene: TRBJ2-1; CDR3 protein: CASSYWGGGLGDNEQFF; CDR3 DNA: TGTGCCAGCAGTTATTGGGGCGGGGGCTTAGGTGACAATGAGCAGTTCTTC
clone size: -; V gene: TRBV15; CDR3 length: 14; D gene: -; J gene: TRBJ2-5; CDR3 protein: CATSRAYRGETQYF; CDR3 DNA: TGTGCCACCAGCAGAGCGTATAGAGGAGAGACCCAGTACTTC
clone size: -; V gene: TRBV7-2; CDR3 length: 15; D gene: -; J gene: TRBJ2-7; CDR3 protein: CASSSLFDPYYEQYF; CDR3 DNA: TGTGCCAGCAGCTCACTTTTCGACCCGTATTACGAGCAGTACTTC
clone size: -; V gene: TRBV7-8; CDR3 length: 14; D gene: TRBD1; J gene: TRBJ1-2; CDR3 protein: CASSWGQGHYGYTF; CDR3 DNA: TGTGCCAGCAGCTGGGGACAGGGGCACTATGGCTACACCTTC
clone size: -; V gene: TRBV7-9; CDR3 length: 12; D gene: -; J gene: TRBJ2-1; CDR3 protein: CASSYQGDEQFF; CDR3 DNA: TGTGCCAGCAGCTACCAGGGTGATGAGCAGTTCTTC
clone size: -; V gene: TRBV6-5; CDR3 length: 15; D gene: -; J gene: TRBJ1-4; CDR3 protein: CASSYSGGGNERLFF; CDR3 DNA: TGTGCCAGCAGTTACTCGGGGGGGGGTAATGAAAGACTGTTTTTT
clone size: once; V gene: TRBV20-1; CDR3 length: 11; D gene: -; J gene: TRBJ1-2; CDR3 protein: CSASLDYGYTF; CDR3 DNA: TGCAGTGCTAGTTTAGACTATGGCTACACCTTC
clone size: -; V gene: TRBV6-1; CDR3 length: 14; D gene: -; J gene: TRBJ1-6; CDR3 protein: CASSTPQGNSPLHF; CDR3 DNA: TGTGCCAGCAGTACTCCCCAGGGGAATTCACCCCTCCACTTT
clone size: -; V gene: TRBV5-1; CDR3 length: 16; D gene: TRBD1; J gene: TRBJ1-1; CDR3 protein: CASSLVAGGYGTEAFF; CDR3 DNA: TGCGCCAGCAGCTTGGTGGCAGGGGGGTACGGCACTGAAGCTTTCTTT
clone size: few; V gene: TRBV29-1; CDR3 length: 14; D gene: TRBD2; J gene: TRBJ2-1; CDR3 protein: CSVDLTSGRNEQFF; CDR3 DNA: TGCAGCGTTGATTTAACTAGCGGGAGGAATGAGCAGTTCTTC
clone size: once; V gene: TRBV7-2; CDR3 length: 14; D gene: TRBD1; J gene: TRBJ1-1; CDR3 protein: CASSSRQGGTEAFF; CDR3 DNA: TGTGCCAGCAGCTCGCGACAGGGAGGCACTGAAGCTTTCTTT